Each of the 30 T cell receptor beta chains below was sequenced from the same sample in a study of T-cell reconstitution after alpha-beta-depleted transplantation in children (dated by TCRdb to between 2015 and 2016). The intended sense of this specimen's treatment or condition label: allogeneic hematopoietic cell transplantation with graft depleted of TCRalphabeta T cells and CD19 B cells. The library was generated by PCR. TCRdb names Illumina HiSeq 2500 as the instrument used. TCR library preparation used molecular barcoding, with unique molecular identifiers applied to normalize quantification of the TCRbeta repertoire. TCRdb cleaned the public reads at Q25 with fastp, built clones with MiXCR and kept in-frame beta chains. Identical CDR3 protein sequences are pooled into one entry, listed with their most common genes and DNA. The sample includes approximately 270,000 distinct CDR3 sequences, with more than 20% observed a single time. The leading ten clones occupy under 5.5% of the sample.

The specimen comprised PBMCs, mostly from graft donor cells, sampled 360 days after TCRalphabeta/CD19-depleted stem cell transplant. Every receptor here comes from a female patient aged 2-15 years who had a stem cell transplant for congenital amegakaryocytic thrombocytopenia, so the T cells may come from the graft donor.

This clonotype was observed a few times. In DNA form, the CDR3 reads TGTGCCAGCAGGGGGACAGGGTGGGTGGAAGAGACCCAGTACTTC. Its translation is CASRGTGWVEETQYF. The genes are TRBV28 and TRBJ2-5, with TRBD1 matching over 9 bases. The CDR3 covers 15 residues. Per the germline V gene, CDR1 is MDHEN and CDR2 is SYDVKM. V dropped 6 bases and J dropped 3; count of bases not matched to a gene: 8.

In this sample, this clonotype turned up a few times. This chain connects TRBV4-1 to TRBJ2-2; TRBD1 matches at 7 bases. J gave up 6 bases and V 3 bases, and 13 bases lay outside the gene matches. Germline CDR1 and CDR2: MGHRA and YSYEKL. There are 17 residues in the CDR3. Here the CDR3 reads CASSQSPTGKVPGELFF. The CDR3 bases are TGCGCCAGCAGCCAGTCCCCGACAGGGAAGGTTCCCGGGGAGCTGTTTTTT.

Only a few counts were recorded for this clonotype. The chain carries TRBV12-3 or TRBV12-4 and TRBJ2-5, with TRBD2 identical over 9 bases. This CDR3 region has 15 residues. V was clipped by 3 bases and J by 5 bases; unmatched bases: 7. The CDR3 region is CASSFGGGAQETQYF. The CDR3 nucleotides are TGTGCCAGCAGTTTCGGCGGGGGGGCCCAGGAGACCCAGTACTTC.

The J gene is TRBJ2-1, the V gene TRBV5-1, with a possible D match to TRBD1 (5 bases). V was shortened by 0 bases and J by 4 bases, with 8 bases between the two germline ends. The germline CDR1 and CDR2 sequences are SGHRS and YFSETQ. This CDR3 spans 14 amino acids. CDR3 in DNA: TGCGCCAGCAGCTTGGGACAGTCTTACAATGAGCAGTTCTTC. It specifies CASSLGQSYNEQFF.

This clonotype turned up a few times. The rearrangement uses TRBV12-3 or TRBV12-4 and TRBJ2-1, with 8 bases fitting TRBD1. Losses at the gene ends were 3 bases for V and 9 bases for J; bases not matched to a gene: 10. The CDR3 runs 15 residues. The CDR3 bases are TGTGCCAGCAGTTTGACAGGGGTAGGATGGATTGAGCAGTTCTTC. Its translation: CASSLTGVGWIEQFF.

CDR3 in DNA: TGTGCCAGCAGCCGGACAGGGATTAATGGCTACACCTTC. This encodes CASSRTGINGYTF. The genes are TRBV7-6 and TRBJ1-2, with 8 bases identical to TRBD1. The CDR3 has 13 amino acids. Germline CDR1 is SGHVS and CDR2 is FNYEAQ. V lost 5 bases to trimming and J lost 6 bases; unmatched junction nucleotides: 5.

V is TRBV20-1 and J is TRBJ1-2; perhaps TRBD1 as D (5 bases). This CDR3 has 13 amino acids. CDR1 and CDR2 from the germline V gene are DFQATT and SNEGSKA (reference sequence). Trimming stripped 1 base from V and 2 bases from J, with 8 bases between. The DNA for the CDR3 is TGCAGTGCTAGAGGAGGGACCAACTATGGCTACACCTTC. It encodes CSARGGTNYGYTF.

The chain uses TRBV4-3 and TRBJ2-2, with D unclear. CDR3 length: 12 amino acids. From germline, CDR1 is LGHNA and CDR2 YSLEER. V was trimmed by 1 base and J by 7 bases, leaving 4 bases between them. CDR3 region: CASSQVFGELFF. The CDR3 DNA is TGCGCCAGCAGCCAAGTCTTCGGGGAGCTGTTTTTT.

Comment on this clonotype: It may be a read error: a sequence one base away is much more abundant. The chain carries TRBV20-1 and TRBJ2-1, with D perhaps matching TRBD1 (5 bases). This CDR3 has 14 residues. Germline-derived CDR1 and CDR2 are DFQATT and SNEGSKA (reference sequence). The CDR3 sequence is CCADNPNRFNEQFF. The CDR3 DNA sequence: TGCTGTGCTGACAATCCTAACAGGTTCAATGAGCAGTTCTTC.

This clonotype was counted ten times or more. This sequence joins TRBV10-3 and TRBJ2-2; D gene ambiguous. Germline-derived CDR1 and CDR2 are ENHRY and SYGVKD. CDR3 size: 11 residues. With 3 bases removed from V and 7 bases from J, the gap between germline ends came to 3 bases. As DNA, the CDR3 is TGTGCCATCAGTGATAACGGGGAGCTGTTTTTT. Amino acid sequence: CAISDNGELFF.

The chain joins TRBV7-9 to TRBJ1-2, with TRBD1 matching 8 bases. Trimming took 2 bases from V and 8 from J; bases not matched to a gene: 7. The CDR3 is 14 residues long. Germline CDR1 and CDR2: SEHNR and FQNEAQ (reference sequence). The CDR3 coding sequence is TGTGCCAGCAGCTTAATCAGGGGGCAGGGAGGCTACACCTTC. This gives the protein CASSLIRGQGGYTF. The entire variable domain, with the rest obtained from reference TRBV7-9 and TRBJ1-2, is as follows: DTGVSQNPRHKITKRGQNVTFRCDPISEHNRLYWYRQTLGQGPEFLTYFQNEAQLEKSRLLSDRFSAERPKGSFSTLEIQRTEQGDSAMYLCASSLIRGQGGYTFGSGTRLTVV.

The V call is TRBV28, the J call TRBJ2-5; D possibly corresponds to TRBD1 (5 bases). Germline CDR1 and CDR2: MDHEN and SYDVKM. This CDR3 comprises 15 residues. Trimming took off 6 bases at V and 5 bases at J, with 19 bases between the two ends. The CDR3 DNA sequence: TGTGCCAGCAGCCCCCAGAAACAGGCTTGGGAGACCCAGTACTTC. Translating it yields CASSPQKQAWETQYF.

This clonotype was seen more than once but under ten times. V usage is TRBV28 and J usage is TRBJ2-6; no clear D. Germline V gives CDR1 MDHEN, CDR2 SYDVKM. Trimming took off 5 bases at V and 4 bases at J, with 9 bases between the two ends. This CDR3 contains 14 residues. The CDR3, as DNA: TGTGCCAGCAGTCAGACCCCAGGGGCCAACGTCCTGACTTTC. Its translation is CASSQTPGANVLTF.

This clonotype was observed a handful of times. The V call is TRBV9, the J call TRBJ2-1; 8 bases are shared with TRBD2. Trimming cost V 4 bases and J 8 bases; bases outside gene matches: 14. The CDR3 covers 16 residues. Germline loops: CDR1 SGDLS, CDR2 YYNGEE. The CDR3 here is CASSLTVRAGGDEQFF. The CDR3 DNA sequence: TGTGCCAGCAGCCTGACTGTCAGGGCGGGAGGCGATGAGCAGTTCTTC.

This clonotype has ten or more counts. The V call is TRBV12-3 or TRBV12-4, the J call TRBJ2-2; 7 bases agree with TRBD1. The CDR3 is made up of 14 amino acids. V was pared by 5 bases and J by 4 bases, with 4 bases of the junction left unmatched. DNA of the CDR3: TGTGCCAGCAGTATGGGGACAGTCACCGGGGAGCTGTTTTTT. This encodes CASSMGTVTGELFF.

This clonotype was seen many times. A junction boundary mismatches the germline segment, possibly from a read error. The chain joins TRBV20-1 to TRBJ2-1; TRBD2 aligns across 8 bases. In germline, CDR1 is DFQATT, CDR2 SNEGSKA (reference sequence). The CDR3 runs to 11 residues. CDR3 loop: CSATERGPTLF. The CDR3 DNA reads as TGCAGTGCTACGGAGCGGGGGCCCACCCTATTC.

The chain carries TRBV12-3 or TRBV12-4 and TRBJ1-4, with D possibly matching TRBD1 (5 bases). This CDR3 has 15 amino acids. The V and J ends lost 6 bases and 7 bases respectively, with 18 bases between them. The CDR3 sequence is CASSDHGTALEKLFF. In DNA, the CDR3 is TGTGCCAGCAGCGACCACGGGACGGCCCTTGAAAAACTGTTTTTT.

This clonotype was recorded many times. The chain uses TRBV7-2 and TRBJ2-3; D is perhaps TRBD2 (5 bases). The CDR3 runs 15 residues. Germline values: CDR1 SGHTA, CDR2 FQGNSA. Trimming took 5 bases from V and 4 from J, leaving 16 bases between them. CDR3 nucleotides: TGTGCCAGCAGCCCCACCCGAGACTACCCAGATACGCAGTATTTT. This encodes CASSPTRDYPDTQYF.

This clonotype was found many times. The chain's CDR3 is CASSYSQGLGTEAFF. DNA of the CDR3: TGTGCCAGCAGTTACTCACAGGGATTGGGCACTGAAGCTTTCTTT. The rearrangement joins TRBV6-5 to TRBJ1-1; a weak D match, TRBD1 (6 bases). The CDR3 is 15 residues long. V was cut by 0 bases and J by 4 bases, with 12 bases left in between. The germline CDR1 and CDR2 sequences are MNHEY and SVGAGI.

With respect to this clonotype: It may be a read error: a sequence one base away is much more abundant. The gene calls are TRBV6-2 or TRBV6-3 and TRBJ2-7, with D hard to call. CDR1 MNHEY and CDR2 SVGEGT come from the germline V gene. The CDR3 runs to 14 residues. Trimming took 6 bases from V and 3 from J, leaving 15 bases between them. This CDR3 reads CASRLNSRLYEQYF. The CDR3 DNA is TGTGCCAGCAGGCTGAATAGCCGTCTCTACGAGCAGTACTTC.

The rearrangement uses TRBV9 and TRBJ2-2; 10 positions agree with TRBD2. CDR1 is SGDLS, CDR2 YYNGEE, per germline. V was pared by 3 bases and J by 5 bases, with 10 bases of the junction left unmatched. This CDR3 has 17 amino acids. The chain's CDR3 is CASSGSGLARVTGELFF. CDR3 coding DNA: TGTGCCAGCAGCGGATCGGGACTAGCGCGAGTTACCGGGGAGCTGTTTTTT.

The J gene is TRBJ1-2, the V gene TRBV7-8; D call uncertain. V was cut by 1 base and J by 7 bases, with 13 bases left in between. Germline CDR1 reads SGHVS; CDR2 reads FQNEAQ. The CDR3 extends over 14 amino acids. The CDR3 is CASSLDLEGPGYTF. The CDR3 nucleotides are TGTGCCAGCAGCTTAGATCTCGAAGGTCCTGGCTACACCTTC. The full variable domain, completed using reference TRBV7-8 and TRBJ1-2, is GAGVSQSPRYKVAKRGQDVALRCDPISGHVSLFWYQQALGQGPEFLTYFQNEAQLDKSGLPSDRFFAERPEGSVSTLKIQRTQQEDSAVYLCASSLDLEGPGYTFGSGTRLTVV.

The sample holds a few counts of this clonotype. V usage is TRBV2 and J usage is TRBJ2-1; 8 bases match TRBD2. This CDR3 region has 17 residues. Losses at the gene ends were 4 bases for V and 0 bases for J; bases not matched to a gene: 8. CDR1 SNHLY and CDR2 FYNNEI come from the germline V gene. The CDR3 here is CASSGLLAGHSYNEQFF. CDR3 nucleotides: TGTGCCAGCAGTGGATTGCTAGCGGGTCACTCCTACAATGAGCAGTTCTTC.

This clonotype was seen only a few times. CDR3 in amino acids: CASSQTDYEQYF. In nucleotides, the CDR3 is TGTGCCAGCAGTCAGACAGACTACGAGCAGTACTTC. J is TRBJ2-7 and V is TRBV6-2 or TRBV6-3, with D perhaps TRBD1 (5 bases). CDR1 MNHEY and CDR2 SVGEGT come from the germline V gene. Trimming removed 5 bases at V and 3 bases at J, with 8 bases between. The CDR3 covers 12 residues.

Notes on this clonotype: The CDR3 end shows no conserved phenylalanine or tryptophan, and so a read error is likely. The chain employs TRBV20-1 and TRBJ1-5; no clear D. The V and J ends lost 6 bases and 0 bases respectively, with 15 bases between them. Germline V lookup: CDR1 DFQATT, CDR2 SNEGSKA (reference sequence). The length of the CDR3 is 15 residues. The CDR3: CSARPSGHSNQPQHY. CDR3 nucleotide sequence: TGCAGTGCAAGACCGTCAGGCCATAGCAATCAGCCCCAGCATTAT.

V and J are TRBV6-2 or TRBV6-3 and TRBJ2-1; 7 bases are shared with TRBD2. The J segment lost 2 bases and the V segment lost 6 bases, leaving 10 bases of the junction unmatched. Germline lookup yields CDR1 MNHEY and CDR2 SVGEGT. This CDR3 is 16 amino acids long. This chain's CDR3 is CASSPPSSGAYNEQFF. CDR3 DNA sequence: TGTGCCAGCAGCCCCCCCTCTAGCGGCGCCTACAATGAGCAGTTCTTC.

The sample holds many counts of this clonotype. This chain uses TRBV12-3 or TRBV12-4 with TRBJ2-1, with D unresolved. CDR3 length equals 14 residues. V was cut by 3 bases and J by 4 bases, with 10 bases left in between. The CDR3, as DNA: TGTGCCAGCAGTTTTCCCTGGACGTACAATGAGCAGTTCTTC. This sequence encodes CASSFPWTYNEQFF.

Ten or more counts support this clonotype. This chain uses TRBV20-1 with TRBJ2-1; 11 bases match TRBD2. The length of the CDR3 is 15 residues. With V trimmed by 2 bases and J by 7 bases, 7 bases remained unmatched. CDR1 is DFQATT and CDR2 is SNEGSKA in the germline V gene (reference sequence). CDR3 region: CSARTVAGGGNEQFF. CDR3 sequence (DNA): TGCAGTGCTAGAACTGTAGCGGGAGGGGGAAATGAGCAGTTCTTC.

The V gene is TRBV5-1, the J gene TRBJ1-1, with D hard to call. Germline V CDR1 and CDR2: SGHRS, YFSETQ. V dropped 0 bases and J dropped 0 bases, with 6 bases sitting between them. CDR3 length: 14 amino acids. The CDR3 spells CASSLGVVNTEAFF. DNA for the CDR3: TGCGCCAGCAGCTTGGGTGTAGTGAACACTGAAGCTTTCTTT.

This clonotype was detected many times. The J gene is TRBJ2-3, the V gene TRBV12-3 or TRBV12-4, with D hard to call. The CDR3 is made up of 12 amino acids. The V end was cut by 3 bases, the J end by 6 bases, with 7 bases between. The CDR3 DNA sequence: TGTGCCAGCAGTTTCGGAGAGGATACGCAGTATTTT. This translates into CASSFGEDTQYF.